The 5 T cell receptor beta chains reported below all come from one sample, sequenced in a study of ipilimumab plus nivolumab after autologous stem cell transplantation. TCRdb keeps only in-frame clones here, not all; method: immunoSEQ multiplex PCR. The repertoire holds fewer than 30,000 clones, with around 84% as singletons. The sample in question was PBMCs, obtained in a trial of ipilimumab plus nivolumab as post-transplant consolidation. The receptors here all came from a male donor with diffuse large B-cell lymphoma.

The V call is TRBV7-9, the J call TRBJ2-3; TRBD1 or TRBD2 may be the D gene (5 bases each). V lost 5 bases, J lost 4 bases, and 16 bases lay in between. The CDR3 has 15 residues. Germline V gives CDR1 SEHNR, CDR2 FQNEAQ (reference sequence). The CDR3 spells CASSRGDLDPDTQYF. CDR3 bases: TGTGCCAGCAGCCGAGGGGATCTAGATCCAGATACGCAGTATTTT. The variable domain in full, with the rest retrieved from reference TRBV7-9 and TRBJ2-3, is DTGVSQNPRHKITKRGQNVTFRCDPISEHNRLYWYRQTLGQGPEFLTYFQNEAQLEKSRLLSDRFSAERPKGSFSTLEIQRTEQGDSAMYLCASSRGDLDPDTQYFGPGTRLTVL.

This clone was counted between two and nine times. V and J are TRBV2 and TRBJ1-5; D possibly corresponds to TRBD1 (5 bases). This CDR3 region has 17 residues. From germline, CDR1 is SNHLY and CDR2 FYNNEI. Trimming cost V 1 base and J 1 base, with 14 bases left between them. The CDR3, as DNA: TGTGCCAGCAGTGAAGGGGGGGGTTGGGTCAGCAATCAGCCCCAGCATTTT. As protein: CASSEGGGWVSNQPQHF.

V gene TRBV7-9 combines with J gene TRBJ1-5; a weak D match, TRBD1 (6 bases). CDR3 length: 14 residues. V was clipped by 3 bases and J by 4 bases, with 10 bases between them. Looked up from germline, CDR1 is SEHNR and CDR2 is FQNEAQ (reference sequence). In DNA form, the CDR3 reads TGTGCCAGCAGCTTGTCACAGGGAAATCAGCCCCAGCATTTT. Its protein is CASSLSQGNQPQHF.

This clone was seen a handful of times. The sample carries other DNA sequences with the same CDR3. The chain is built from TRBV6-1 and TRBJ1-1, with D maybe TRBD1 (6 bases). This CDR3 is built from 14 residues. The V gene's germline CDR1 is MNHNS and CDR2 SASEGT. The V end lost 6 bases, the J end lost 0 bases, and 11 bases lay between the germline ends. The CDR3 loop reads CASRAQGLNTEAFF. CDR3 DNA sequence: TGTGCCAGCAGAGCACAGGGACTGAACACTGAAGCTTTCTTT.

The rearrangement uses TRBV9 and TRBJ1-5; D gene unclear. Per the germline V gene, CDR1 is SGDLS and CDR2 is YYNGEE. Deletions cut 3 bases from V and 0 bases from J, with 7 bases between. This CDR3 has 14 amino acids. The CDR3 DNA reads TGTGCCAGCAGCGCGGGTTATAGCAATCAGCCCCAGCATTTT. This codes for CASSAGYSNQPQHF. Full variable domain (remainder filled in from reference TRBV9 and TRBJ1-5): DSGVTQTPKHLITATGQRVTLRCSPRSGDLSVYWYQQSLDQGLQFLIQYYNGEERAKGNILERFSAQQFPDLHSELNLSSLELGDSALYFCASSAGYSNQPQHFGDGTRLSIL.